This T cell receptor beta chain was sequenced for a study of immune cell composition in non-small cell lung cancer. Assay used: immunoSEQ multiplex PCR; TCRdb lists only in-frame clones, some missing. The repertoire holds about 3,100 clones, with roughly 80% as singletons. With respect to this clone: Its antigen remains unknown.

Template was genomic DNA from frozen, unsorted single-cell suspensions. Findings and caveats of the study: Tumour TCR-beta clonality showed no significant link to smoking pack-years. Top 10 clone scores and clonality were higher in squamous than adenocarcinoma.

The trim removed 5 bases at V and 2 bases at J, leaving 11 bases unmatched. CDR1 and CDR2 (germline): MDHEN, SYDVKM. This CDR3 spans 17 amino acids. Sequencing used lung tumor tissue. V is TRBV28 and J is TRBJ1-5; 8 nucleotides line up with TRBD1. The clonotype comes from a human donor with non-small cell lung cancer. CDR3 coding DNA: TGTGCCAGCAGTCCAAACCAGGGGGCTAGGGGCAATCAGCCCCAGCATTTT. It yields the protein CASSPNQGARGNQPQHF.